The entry that follows covers one TCR beta chain sequence. Its antigen is not known. The junction departs from germline at one end; a sequencing error may be responsible. The sample comes from a study of cytomegalovirus exposure and HLA in healthy donors. Study-wide findings and caveats: Prior analysis indicated that the majority of TCR beta V segments exhibited productivity approximately 87% or approximately 30% of the time. A list of around 150 TCR beta chains associated with cytomegalovirus was given.

The germline gives CDR1 SEHNR, CDR2 FQNEAQ (reference sequence). The CDR3 is 11 residues long. PCR employed 60 Vbeta and 13 Jbeta primers. The repertoire was sequenced with immunoSEQ multiplex PCR; TCRdb's copy has only in-frame clones and lacks some. The sample yields around 190,000 clones, just under 75% seen once. The receptor comes from a man aged 25-40 years in good health and CMV-seropositive. The rearrangement joins TRBV7-9 to TRBJ1-1; D is unresolved. Sequencing input: PBMCs. Written as DNA, the CDR3 is TGTTCCAGCAGCCCTAACACTGAAGCTTTCTTT. This translates into CSSSPNTEAFF.